This T cell receptor (beta chain) comes out of a study of blood T cell repertoires in COVID-19. Here immunoSEQ multiplex PCR was the method, and the copy in TCRdb shows in-frame clones only, minus some. The data contain roughly 180,000 clones, roughly 82% of them singletons. This CDR3 region has 16 residues. Trimming left V 5 bases short and J 3 bases short, with 17 bases between. Germline CDR1 is SGHDT and CDR2 is YYEEEE. The chain uses TRBV5-6 and TRBJ2-2; unclear D gene. This receptor was identified in a woman aged 30 to 39 who had recovered from COVID-19. The sample was PBMCs or T cells enriched from blood (not recorded which). The DNA for the CDR3 is TGTGCCAGCAGTTTGATTTCGGTTTTGTACACCGGGGAGCTGTTTTTT. As protein: CASSLISVLYTGELFF.